This T cell receptor beta chain originates from a study of shared clonotypes between healthy human individuals. There are 15 residues in the CDR3. Germline CDR1 and CDR2: SGDLS and YYNGEE. The V segment lost 3 bases and the J segment 13 bases; nucleotides outside the gene matches: 16. Source study methods: Owing to the provision of junction-only sequences devoid of quality scores by immunoSEQ, filtering differed. TCRdb's table, derived via immunoSEQ multiplex PCR, lists solely in-frame clones and lacks some. The DNA was the basis for D and trimming; V, J and clone size are from that table. The sample lists fewer than 2.5 million clones; 80% to 95% were seen once. Everyone who donated was a Caucasian adult who lived in Nashville, Tennessee. Study-wide results and limits: With several donors compared, 4% to 5.5% of naive CD4 clonotypes were shared.

Comments on this clone: Its target is not known.

Sequenced input: naive CD4+ T cells from PBMCs. Subset given: CD45RA+ positively selected. This TCR was recovered from a man aged 18 to 30 in good health. Some clones in this sample may be carry-over from other donors' samples. This chain joins TRBV9 and TRBJ2-1; 7 nucleotides line up with TRBD1. CDR3 sequence reads: CASSAITGQSMSQFF. The CDR3 region has the DNA TGTGCCAGCAGCGCCATCACGGGACAGTCAATGAGTCAGTTCTTC.